This T cell receptor beta chain was documented in a study of T cells after yellow fever vaccination (dated by TCRdb to between 2018 and 2020). About the study as a whole: The SMART-Seq v4 Ultra Low Input RNA kit was used to prepare libraries from fractions with low cell numbers. Bulk TCR alpha and beta repertoires were sequenced longitudinally to track T-cell clones before and after primary and booster YFV17D yellow fever vaccination. The cohort comprised two healthy male donors, one aged 18 to 30 and one aged 30 to 40 years. Blood was collected at multiple timepoints before and after primary and secondary immunization, and bulk PBMC replicates and cell subsets were isolated. Study-wide conclusions, independent of this receptor: Because only two donors were included in the study, the extent to which the findings can be generalized is limited. After the booster, most clones that had expanded after primary vaccination were detected again (about 97% of CD4 and roughly 86% of CD8), suggesting broad maintenance of memory. The secondary T-cell response was weaker than the primary response but faster, peaking on day 5 instead of day 15. A small share of clonotypes occurred in both CD4 and CD8 compartments, likely arising from convergent recombination. Computational filtering was required because FACS-sorted repertoires could contain abundant contaminating clonotypes from the bulk population.

Deletion took 5 bases off V and 2 bases off J, with a span of 20 bases between the germline ends. Per the germline V gene, SGHRS is the CDR1 and YFSETQ is the CDR2. The CDR3 holds 16 amino acids from the cysteine to the phenylalanine. Kept here is only the CDR3 DNA, which spans 48 bases and is read in frame from base 1. This clonotype was counted between two and nine times. Its antigen remains unidentified. Base quality data are lacking; no much larger clone is found one base away. Synthesis of TCR cDNA relied on 5'RACE template switching, a step that introduced a universal primer site along with unique molecular identifiers. cDNA synthesis was primed from both the TCR alpha and TCR beta constant segments. Libraries were amplified in two PCR steps, with sample barcodes and sequencing adapters added in the second step. Libraries were sequenced on Illumina HiSeq 2500 (2x100 bp) or NovaSeq (2x150 bp). Per the source publication's procedure: MIGEC handled demultiplexing of reads and collapsing into UMI consensus sequences, while MiXCR performed V(D)J alignment. Vaccine-responding clonotypes were identified with edgeR using replicate PBMC samples, with FDR below 0.01 and a log2 fold change above 5 up to day 15 being required. Bulk clonotypes were assigned CD4 or CD8 identity according to which sequenced CD4 or CD8 repertoire held them at higher abundance. In-frame beta chains were kept once TCRdb had trimmed the public reads at Q25 with fastp and called clones with MiXCR. When rows share a CDR3 protein, they turn into one entry using the most common DNA and genes. These V and J calls originate from TCRdb's pipeline instead of the authors' own analysis. Within this sample are 300,000 to 450,000 distinct CDR3 sequences, with roughly 7.5% of them counted one time only. Approximately 16% of the sample goes to the ten largest clones.

This sample's treatment or condition label indicates: live attenuated yellow fever vaccine strain. At each blood-draw timepoint, two biological replicates of bulk PBMCs were obtained. PBMCs were isolated from peripheral blood using a standard Ficoll-Paque protocol. TriZol was used to extract RNA from bulk PBMCs, CD4 and CD8 fractions, and dextramer-positive and dextramer-negative fractions. The sample consisted of PBMCs, taken more than 40 days after the first yellow fever vaccination. This sequence was found in a man younger than 35 who received the YFV17D yellow fever vaccine. The chain is encoded by TRBV5-1 joined to TRBJ2-7; TRBD1 could be the D gene, as 5 bases match. The sequence in DNA is TGCGCCAGCAGTACGTCAGGGTCAATCCCCCCCTACGAGCAGTACTTC. Translation gives CASSTSGSIPPYEQYF.